This paragraph reports one TCR beta chain. This CDR3 spans 13 amino acids. CDR1 is MNHNY, CDR2 SVGAGI, per germline (reference sequence). Trimming stripped 5 bases from V and 3 bases from J, with 11 bases between. These data are taken from a study of cytomegalovirus exposure and HLA in healthy donors. The table came from immunoSEQ multiplex PCR; TCRdb's copy has only in-frame clones and leaves some out. The profile shows about 130,000 clones, approximately 80% of them singletons. The chain combines TRBV6-6 with TRBJ2-7; tentative D call: TRBD2 (6 bases). The sequenced sample consisted of PBMCs. The source is a man under 40 in good health and CMV-seropositive. CDR3 protein: CASSHWRVYEQYF. The CDR3 region has the DNA TGTGCCAGCAGTCACTGGAGGGTCTACGAGCAGTACTTC.